Shown below are 27 T cell receptor beta chains from a single sample sequenced in a study of sequential checkpoint blockade in melanoma. Treatment in this sample: randomized to nivolumab then ipilimumab (arm A) or the reverse (arm B). TCRdb's copy holds only in-frame clones and misses some; the assay was immunoSEQ multiplex PCR. The sample records roughly 13,000 clones, around a fifth being singletons. Specimen: tumor tissue (inferred from file names), collected from a patient given nivolumab and ipilimumab in sequence. The receptors were gathered from a human donor with melanoma.

This clone counts as medium-sized. The rearrangement joins TRBV9 to TRBJ1-1, with 7 bases lining up with TRBD1. The CDR3 extends over 14 amino acids. Germline-derived CDR1 and CDR2 are SGDLS and YYNGEE. Trimming took 4 bases from V and 4 from J; bases not matched to a gene: 7. DNA for the CDR3: TGTGCCAGCAGCCTAGGGGACAGAAGCACTGAAGCTTTCTTT. Translation gives CASSLGDRSTEAFF.

This clone was counted a few times. The chain employs TRBV7-4 and TRBJ1-5, with D hard to call. The CDR3 length is 13 residues. The V gene lost 3 bases and the J gene lost 1 base, with 4 bases spanning the gap. Germline values: CDR1 SGHVT, CDR2 SQSDAQ. In DNA, the CDR3 is TGTGCCAGCAGCTTTACCAGCAATCAGCCCCAGCATTTT. Amino acids: CASSFTSNQPQHF.

The chain uses TRBV11-3 and TRBJ1-1; 9 positions match TRBD1. J gave up 8 bases and V 6 bases, and 13 bases lay outside the gene matches. Per the germline V gene, CDR1 is SGHNT and CDR2 is YENEEA. CDR3 length: 15 amino acids. Written as DNA, the CDR3 is TGTGCCAGCAGTCTAGGGACTGCGACAGGGGGAGAAGCTTTCTTT. Its protein product is CASSLGTATGGEAFF.

The chain carries TRBV29-1 and TRBJ2-3, with TRBD2 matching over 8 bases. The germline gives CDR1 SQVTM, CDR2 ANQGSEA. With 6 bases clipped from V and 1 base from J, the junction kept 9 bases outside the gene matches. The CDR3 has 15 residues. Here the CDR3 DNA reads TGCAGCGTAAGGTGGAGAGCGGGGGGCACAGATACGCAGTATTTT. It specifies CSVRWRAGGTDTQYF.

Ten or more counts support this clone. V usage is TRBV6-8 and J usage is TRBJ1-6; 8 nucleotides line up with TRBD1. The V segment lost 5 bases and the J segment 7 bases; nucleotides outside the gene matches: 7. This CDR3 region has 15 residues. Germline loops: CDR1 MNHGY, CDR2 SAAAGT. The CDR3 nucleotides are TGTGCCAGCAGTCCCCAGGGGGCAAGGAATTCACCCCTCCACTTT. Protein: CASSPQGARNSPLHF.

V gene TRBV19 combines with J gene TRBJ2-6; no clear D gene. With 3 bases removed from V and 2 bases from J, the gap between germline ends came to 14 bases. The germline V gene encodes CDR1 LNHDA and CDR2 SQIVND (reference sequence). This CDR3 contains 17 residues. The CDR3 DNA reads TGTGCCAGTAGTATCTTGGGCCAAAGAACTGGGGCCAACGTCCTGACTTTC. Its translation: CASSILGQRTGANVLTF.

V gene TRBV6-8 combines with J gene TRBJ1-2; TRBD1 agrees at 7 bases. The CDR3 contains 16 residues. Germline V gene data show CDR1 as MNHGY and CDR2 as SAAAGT. The J segment lost 8 bases and the V segment lost 0 bases, leaving 12 bases of the junction unmatched. The CDR3 bases are TGTGCCAGCAGTTACTCGACAGGGACCCAGTTGGACGGCTACACCTTC. Residues: CASSYSTGTQLDGYTF.

The genes are TRBV6-8 and TRBJ2-1, with 12 bases identical to TRBD2. The CDR3 is 16 amino acids. With V trimmed by 5 bases and J by 3 bases, 5 bases remained unmatched. CDR1 and CDR2 (germline): MNHGY, SAAAGT. The CDR3 spells CASSDLTSGSYNEQFF. CDR3 nucleotides: TGTGCCAGCAGTGACCTGACTAGCGGGAGCTACAATGAGCAGTTCTTC.

This clone was seen once. CDR3 DNA sequence: TGCGCCAGCAGTTGGTGGCAGGGGGCCTACAATGAGCAGTTCTTC. Its protein product is CASSWWQGAYNEQFF. The chain combines TRBV10-2 with TRBJ2-1, with 7 bases lining up with TRBD1. From germline, CDR1 is WSHSY and CDR2 SAAADI. This CDR3 has 15 amino acids. V gave up 5 bases and J gave up 2 bases; unmatched junction bases: 6.

This clone came up a few times. V is TRBV1 and J is TRBJ2-5. TRBV1 is flagged as a pseudogene. This CDR3 comprises 18 residues. CDR3 DNA sequence: TGCGCCAGCAGCCGCCCGGGGGCGGGCAGGGGAGATCAAGAGACCCAGTACTTC. Translated: CASSRPGAGRGDQETQYF.

The chain is built from TRBV19 and TRBJ1-1; 9 bases map to TRBD1. From germline, CDR1 is LNHDA and CDR2 SQIVND (reference sequence). This CDR3 region has 15 residues. V trimming: 5 bases; J trimming: 6 bases; junction bases outside the gene matches: 10. CDR3 DNA: TGTGCCAGTAGTGCCGGGACAGGGCCCGTCCCTGAAGCTTTCTTT. Protein product: CASSAGTGPVPEAFF.

This clone came up many times. This sequence joins TRBV6-8 and TRBJ1-2, with D unresolved. Germline V gives CDR1 MNHGY, CDR2 SAAAGT. The CDR3 is 12 residues long. Trimming pared 1 base from V and 4 bases from J, leaving 4 bases between. The CDR3 sequence: CASSYWGYGYTF. In DNA, the CDR3 is TGTGCCAGCAGTTACTGGGGCTATGGCTACACCTTC.

This chain connects TRBV6-8 to TRBJ2-3, with a possible D match to TRBD1 (6 bases). This CDR3 is built from 14 residues. Germline V gene sequence: CDR1 MNHGY, CDR2 SAAAGT. Trimming removed 6 bases from V and 5 bases from J, with 15 bases in between. CDR3 protein: CASSPSRGRDTQYF. CDR3 DNA sequence: TGTGCCAGCAGCCCATCAAGGGGGAGAGATACGCAGTATTTT.

The genes are TRBV25-1 and TRBJ2-2, with D possibly TRBD2 on 6 matching bases. V was cut by 7 bases and J by 7 bases, with 10 bases left in between. CDR3 length equals 12 residues. The V gene's germline CDR1 is MGHDK and CDR2 SYGVNS. CDR3 loop: CASNRGSGELFF. CDR3 nucleotide sequence: TGTGCCAGCAATCGGGGGAGCGGGGAGCTGTTTTTT.

V and J are TRBV29-1 and TRBJ2-3; D might be TRBD1 (6 bases). This CDR3 is 14 amino acids long. The germline CDR1 and CDR2 sequences are SQVTM and ANQGSEA. This chain's CDR3 is CSNQGTGYADTQYF. The CDR3, as DNA: TGCAGTAACCAAGGAACAGGGTACGCAGATACGCAGTATTTT.

This chain links TRBV15 with TRBJ1-1, with unresolved D. The germline gives CDR1 LNHNV, CDR2 YYDKDF (reference sequence). The CDR3 is made up of 19 amino acids. Deletions cut 0 bases from V and 0 bases from J, with 20 bases between. CDR3 bases: TGTGCCACCAGCAGAGATATGCAAATAAGTTTTTCCATGAACACTGAAGCTTTCTTT. The encoded protein is CATSRDMQISFSMNTEAFF. Full variable domain (rest looked up from reference TRBV15 and TRBJ1-1): DAMVIQNPRYQVTQFGKPVTLSCSQTLNHNVMYWYQQKSSQAPKLLFHYYDKDFNNEADTPDNFQSRRPNTSFCFLDIRSPGLGDTAMYLCATSRDMQISFSMNTEAFFGQGTRLTVV.

This clone has at least ten counts. The J gene is TRBJ1-2, the V gene TRBV6-8, with TRBD1 identical over 7 bases. The CDR3 extends over 16 amino acids. Germline CDR1 reads MNHGY; CDR2 reads SAAAGT. Unmatched junction bases numbered 14, after V lost 6 bases and J lost 4 bases. This chain's CDR3 is CASSTPTGLDVYGYTF. In DNA form, the CDR3 reads TGTGCCAGCAGCACTCCGACAGGGCTGGACGTCTATGGCTACACCTTC.

V and J are TRBV6-8 and TRBJ2-7; tentatively, D is TRBD1 (6 bases). Per germline, CDR1 MNHGY and CDR2 SAAAGT. The CDR3 is made up of 13 amino acids. V lost 6 bases and J 1 base, leaving 10 bases between the germline ends. The CDR3: CASSSTGSYEQYF. CDR3 nucleotides: TGTGCCAGCAGCTCAACAGGGTCCTACGAGCAGTACTTC.

This clone was observed many times. This chain links TRBV11-3 with TRBJ2-4; 7 nucleotides line up with TRBD1. CDR1 and CDR2 from the germline V gene are SGHNT and YENEEA. Trimming cost V 5 bases and J 0 bases; bases outside gene matches: 7. The CDR3 covers 16 residues. CDR3 sequence reads: CASSPGQSSAKNIQYF. DNA for the CDR3: TGTGCCAGCAGCCCGGGACAGAGCTCAGCCAAAAACATTCAGTACTTC.

This clone was seen only a few times. The chain employs TRBV4-1 and TRBJ1-5; TRBD1 agrees at 8 bases. The CDR3 is made up of 17 amino acids. Germline loops: CDR1 MGHRA, CDR2 YSYEKL. Trimming removed 3 bases from V and 11 bases from J; junction bases left unmatched: 18. The DNA for the CDR3 is TGCGCCAGCAGCCAGGGCTGGCCGGGACAGGTCTCTTCAGCCCAGCATTTT. Amino acids: CASSQGWPGQVSSAQHF.

The chain employs TRBV25-1 and TRBJ1-2; 7 nucleotides match TRBD1. The CDR3 has 13 amino acids. The V segment lost 3 bases and the J segment 6 bases; nucleotides outside the gene matches: 4. Germline CDR1 MGHDK, CDR2 SYGVNS. The DNA of the CDR3 is TGTGCCAGCAGTGATGCCAGGGGGAATGGCTACACCTTC. Its translation is CASSDARGNGYTF.

This chain connects TRBV29-1 to TRBJ1-2; 9 bases map to TRBD1. This CDR3 comprises 13 residues. The trim removed 3 bases at V and 2 bases at J, leaving 1 base unmatched. Germline CDR1 is SQVTM and CDR2 is ANQGSEA. CDR3 bases: TGCAGCGTTGACGACAGGGGGAACTATGGCTACACCTTC. It codes for CSVDDRGNYGYTF.

This chain links TRBV18 with TRBJ1-2; 9 bases are shared with TRBD1. CDR3 length: 16 residues. V lost 1 base to trimming and J lost 3 bases; unmatched junction nucleotides: 6. From germline, CDR1 is KGHSH and CDR2 LQKENI. CDR3 protein: CASSPQSGQGYYGYTF. The CDR3 DNA reads TGTGCCAGCTCACCACAGTCGGGACAGGGATACTATGGCTACACCTTC.

This clone showed up just a few times. The chain combines TRBV6-8 with TRBJ2-1; no firm D call. The CDR3 consists of 14 residues. V was cut by 7 bases and J by 3 bases, with 13 bases left in between. Germline loops: CDR1 MNHGY, CDR2 SAAAGT. The chain's CDR3 is CASTLGVLYNEQFF. DNA for the CDR3: TGTGCCAGCACCCTTGGGGTTCTCTACAATGAGCAGTTCTTC.

The V call is TRBV10-1, the J call TRBJ2-1; a possible D gene is TRBD2 (5 bases). Germline-derived CDR1 and CDR2 are WNHNN and SYGVQD (reference sequence). V lost 6 bases, J lost 8 bases, and 8 bases lay in between. CDR3 length equals 11 residues. The CDR3 spells CASSRDYEQFF. CDR3 bases: TGCGCCAGCAGCCGGGATTATGAGCAGTTCTTC.

In this sample, this clone turned up once. The genes are TRBV6-8 and TRBJ2-5; 9 bases are a match to TRBD1. V dropped 5 bases and J dropped 5; count of bases not matched to a gene: 18. Germline V gene sequence: CDR1 MNHGY, CDR2 SAAAGT. This CDR3 comprises 18 residues. The CDR3 sequence is CASSPGLLQGAFSETQYF. The CDR3 nucleotides read TGTGCCAGCAGTCCGGGCCTACTACAGGGGGCGTTTTCGGAGACCCAGTACTTC.

The J gene is TRBJ2-7, the V gene TRBV19; TRBD1 is a possible D gene (6 bases). V dropped 1 base and J dropped 4 bases, with 11 bases sitting between them. This CDR3 contains 14 residues. CDR1 and CDR2 (germline): LNHDA, SQIVND (reference sequence). The CDR3 coding sequence is TGTGCCAGTAGTATAGTGCCAGGGGCGTACGAGCAGTACTTC. It encodes CASSIVPGAYEQYF.